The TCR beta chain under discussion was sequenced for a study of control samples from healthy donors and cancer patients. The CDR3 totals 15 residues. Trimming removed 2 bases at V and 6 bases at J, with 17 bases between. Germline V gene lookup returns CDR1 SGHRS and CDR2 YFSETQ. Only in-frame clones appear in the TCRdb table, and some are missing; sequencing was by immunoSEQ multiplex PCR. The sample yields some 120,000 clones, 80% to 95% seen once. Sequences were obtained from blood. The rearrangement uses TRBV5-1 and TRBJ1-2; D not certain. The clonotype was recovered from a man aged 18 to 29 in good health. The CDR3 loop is CASSFGNSGSHGYTF. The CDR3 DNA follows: TGCGCCAGCAGCTTCGGGAACAGCGGATCGCATGGCTACACCTTC.